This entry describes one TCR beta chain. The data were obtained in a study of T cell responses to AZD1222 COVID-19 vaccine. There are 15 residues in the CDR3. Germline CDR1 SEHNR, CDR2 FQNEAQ (reference sequence). Trimming shortened V by 0 bases and J by 1 base, and 9 bases separated the two germline ends. The method was immunoSEQ multiplex PCR; TCRdb's version includes in-frame clones alone and lacks a portion of them. The data hold 150,000 or so clones, with roughly nine tenths observed a single time. The chain links TRBV7-9 to TRBJ1-1; D perhaps matches TRBD1 (5 bases). The TCR originated in an adult in good health. Material: peripheral blood, obtained on day 0 of AZD1222 vaccination. The CDR3 DNA reads TGTGCCAGCAGCTTAGCCGGGGGAGGGAACACTGAAGCTTTCTTT. The encoded protein is CASSLAGGGNTEAFF.